Below, one T cell receptor beta chain is given with its context. Antigen: not known. V lost 1 base and J lost 5, with 17 bases in between. Germline V lookup: CDR1 MGHDK, CDR2 SYGVNS. The CDR3 sequence is 16 residues long. The entry originates in a study of vaccination effects on CD4 cells after COVID-19. Assay: immunoSEQ multiplex PCR; the TCRdb copy retains only in-frame clones and omits some. Here the sample spans some 79,000 clones, roughly 72% being singletons. Expansion of antigen-specific CD4+ T cells with viral peptide pools was carried out by the ViraFEST assay before sequencing. Culturing for roughly 9 days preceded CD4+ T cell isolation.

The chain uses TRBV25-1 and TRBJ1-2, with D perhaps matching TRBD1 (6 bases). The TCR was taken from a human donor who received a COVID-19 vaccine. Sequenced material: CD4+ T cells from PBMCs cultured with HCoV-229E spike peptides, taken before COVID-19 vaccination. CDR3 sequence: CASSELAWTDRYGYTF. In nucleotides, the CDR3 is TGTGCCAGCAGTGAATTAGCTTGGACAGACCGATATGGCTACACCTTC.